The 7 T cell receptor beta chains in this list originate from one sample, sequenced in a study of Tregs in tolerant kidney transplant recipients. Method: immunoSEQ multiplex PCR; TCRdb's copy keeps in-frame clones and lacks some. The record lists 30,000 to 35,000 clones, of which the ten most abundant hold roughly 7.5%. The material sequenced was CD8+ T cells from blood, taken before the transplant. The source is a human donor who received a combined kidney and bone marrow transplant.

A word on this clone: The read falls 3 residues short of the CDR3 end, and the missing part is taken from the germline J gene. V and J are TRBV19 and TRBJ2-2; TRBD2 aligns across 9 bases. The CDR3 runs 16 residues. The V and J ends lost 9 bases and 4 bases, in that order; junction bases with no gene match: 12. Germline CDR1 reads LNHDA; CDR2 reads SQIVND (reference sequence). Incomplete CDR3 DNA: TGTGCCAGCGAGCCATTAGCGGGAGTAATCACCGGGGAG. Residues: CASEPLAGVITGE. In full, the CDR3 is CASEPLAGVITGELFF.

On this clone itself: The read finishes 3 residues shy of the CDR3 end, and the germline J gene is used to complete it. This chain joins TRBV2 and TRBJ1-2; D unclear. The germline V and J ends were trimmed by 1 base and 0 bases, with 9 bases remaining between them. This CDR3 comprises 15 residues. The germline V gene encodes CDR1 SNHLY and CDR2 FYNNEI. The covered CDR3 bases are TGTGCCAGCAGTGAAGGGCACATGGCTAACTATGGC. Translating gives CASSEGHMANYG. The CDR3, in full, reads CASSEGHMANYGYTF.

Regarding this clone: Read sequence stops 3 residues before the CDR3 end, and the germline J gene provides the missing end. The chain couples TRBV18 to TRBJ2-2, with D possibly called TRBD1 or TRBD2 (5 bases each). Germline-derived CDR1 and CDR2 are KGHSH and LQKENI. The CDR3 consists of 18 residues. Trimming took off 3 bases at V and 2 bases at J, with 19 bases between the two ends. Incomplete CDR3 DNA: TGTGCCAGCTCACCGAATTTCGAGGGGATACATAACACCGGGGAG. It codes for CASSPNFEGIHNTGE. The complete CDR3 reads CASSPNFEGIHNTGELFF.

Worth noting for this clone: Sequencing ends 3 residues short of the CDR3 end; the germline J gene provides the rest. The rearrangement joins TRBV6-2 or TRBV6-3 to TRBJ2-7; the D is unclear. The CDR3 sequence is 14 residues long. Germline V gene sequence: CDR1 MNHEY, CDR2 SVGEGT. Trimming took 2 bases from V and 0 from J, leaving 8 bases between them. Partial CDR3 DNA: TGTGCCAGCAGTTACGGGCAAAGCTCCTACGAG. Translating it yields CASSYGQSSYE. The complete CDR3 reads CASSYGQSSYEQYF.

As to this clone: The read ends 3 residues early relative to the CDR3; the germline J gene fills the gap. The chain uses TRBV7-2 and TRBJ2-7, with D tentatively TRBD1 (6 bases). CDR1 is SGHTA, CDR2 FQGNSA, per germline. This CDR3 region has 15 residues. V lost 4 bases, J lost 2 bases, and 15 bases lay in between. The CDR3 DNA, read in part, is TGTGCCAGCAGCTCCCTCAGGGGACCACCCTACGAG. Protein product: CASSSLRGPPYE. In full, the CDR3 reads CASSSLRGPPYEQYF.

Concerning this clone: The read stops 3 residues short of the end of the CDR3; the missing end is completed from the germline J gene. J is TRBJ1-5 and V is TRBV6-1; D not resolved. This CDR3 spans 16 amino acids. The V end was cut by 1 base, the J end by 2 bases, with 12 bases between. The V gene's germline CDR1 is MNHNS and CDR2 SASEGT. CDR3 DNA, as far as it was read: TGTGCCAGCAGTGAAGAGGTCCTCCGAGGCAATCAGCCC. Its translation: CASSEEVLRGNQP. The full CDR3 is CASSEEVLRGNQPQHF.

Worth noting for this clone: Read data end 3 residues before the CDR3 end; the end is taken from the germline J gene. The rearrangement joins TRBV6-1 to TRBJ2-7; 8 nucleotides match TRBD2. CDR1 MNHNS and CDR2 SASEGT come from the germline V gene. Trimming at V came to 2 bases and at J to 5 bases, leaving 8 bases not matched to a gene. The CDR3 runs to 15 residues. The CDR3 bases that were read are TGTGCCAGCAGTGAATCCGGGACTAGTCACAACGAG. Translated: CASSESGTSHNE. The entire CDR3 reads CASSESGTSHNEQYF.